The clone carrying this TCR beta chain was detected only once. The sample comes from a study of CD8 T cells in Susac syndrome. Germline V CDR1 and CDR2: DFQATT, SNEGSKA (reference sequence). The CDR3 is made up of 13 amino acids. Between the trimmed V and J ends, which lost 0 bases and 6 bases, there was a span of 11 bases. Random hexamers were used to reverse transcribe an amount of about 0.45 to 1 ug RNA. By means of immunoSEQ multiplex PCR, TCR beta CDR3 spanning 54 Vbeta and 13 Jbeta underwent amplification. MiXCR was run by TCRdb on the immunoSEQ multiplex PCR reads, yielding one entry per CDR3 protein. This table holds over 150,000 distinct CDR3 sequences, 80% to 95% found once. The patients who served as multiple sclerosis controls were treatment-naive and had stable or active relapsing-remitting disease that fulfilled the revised McDonald criteria.

The sequence was obtained from a human donor with multiple sclerosis. The source material was CD4+ T cells from PBMCs. This chain links TRBV20-1 with TRBJ1-1, with D possibly matching TRBD1 (6 bases). CDR3 amino acids: CSARDTGRAEAFF. The CDR3 coding sequence is TGCAGTGCTAGAGATACAGGGAGGGCTGAAGCTTTCTTT.